Listed below are T cell receptor beta chains from one sample, sequenced in a study of Graves' ophthalmopathy and Graves' hyperthyroidism. TCRdb fed the multiplex PCR reads into MiXCR, producing one record per CDR3 protein. The sample lists roughly 400,000 distinct CDR3 sequences; roughly 18% were seen once. The sample consisted of peripheral blood. These receptors were collected from a woman younger than 35 with Graves' ophthalmopathy. Both conserved end residues are part of each CDR3. Expanded clones get a size class; other rows say once, few or many, or leave the size out.

size,J,V,CDR3
many,TRBJ1-1,TRBV12-3/TRBV12-4,CASSPGDARNTEAFF
-,TRBJ2-5,TRBV5-6,CASSLLITGETQYF
many,TRBJ2-5,TRBV4-1,CASSQEEVHTETQYF
many,TRBJ1-1,TRBV28,CASSFRAVAYTEAFF
few,TRBJ1-5,TRBV6-1,CASSSTGGTNQPQHF
many,TRBJ2-5,TRBV20-1,CSARGSSGGAGETQYF
many,TRBJ1-6,TRBV5-1,CASSLVGRSSSYNSPLHF
many,TRBJ2-7,TRBV27,CASSRPGLAPYEQYF
many,TRBJ1-2,TRBV5-5,CASSLVGSAYGYTF
-,TRBJ1-6,TRBV6-5,CASSYPAHPLHF
many,TRBJ2-7,TRBV5-4,CASSPGGASSTYEQYF
many,TRBJ2-5,TRBV12-3/TRBV12-4,CASSLGGGAETQYF
once,TRBJ2-5,TRBV20-1,CSASETSGQETQYF
many,TRBJ1-1,TRBV6-5,CASSYLLNTEAFF
many,TRBJ2-4,TRBV6-5,CASSREAGSLAKNIQYF
many,TRBJ2-7,TRBV6-5,CASSYSRDKTYEQYF
many,TRBJ1-1,TRBV30,CAWSAPEEGTEAFF
many,TRBJ2-3,TRBV27,CASSIQPTGSVSDTQYF
many,TRBJ2-2,TRBV2,CASSLGLNGELFF
many,TRBJ2-7,TRBV6-1,CASSQPRDSPYEQYF
-,TRBJ1-3,TRBV6-2/TRBV6-3,CASSSPVPFGNTIYF
many,TRBJ1-3,TRBV20-1,CSASDRGGNTIYF
many,TRBJ1-2,TRBV6-1,CASSEATPDCGYTF
many,TRBJ1-4,TRBV5-4,CASSRGDTNEKLFF
many,TRBJ1-6,TRBV15,CATSWSVDNSPLHF
many,TRBJ2-2,TRBV24-1,CATIDRNTGELFF
-,TRBJ1-2,TRBV12-3/TRBV12-4,CASTLAVTATNYGYTF
-,TRBJ2-7,TRBV11-2,CASSSSGGQLEQYF
-,TRBJ2-7,TRBV7-9,CASSPPIAGIYEQYF
many,TRBJ1-1,TRBV12-3/TRBV12-4,CASSVSRGMNTEAFF
many,TRBJ1-2,TRBV4-1,CASSQSSTGPNYGYTF
many,TRBJ1-6,TRBV3-1,CASSHQGSSPLHF
many,TRBJ2-4,TRBV7-2,CASTNRGDQNIQYF
-,TRBJ2-5,TRBV6-2/TRBV6-3,CATHGGTTGGETQYF
many,TRBJ2-2,TRBV11-3,CASSLQGGGHTGELFF
few,TRBJ2-5,TRBV27,CASSRAGGRRETQYF
many,TRBJ1-5,TRBV11-2,CASSRSRDTLNQPQHF
few,TRBJ1-1,TRBV20-1,CSARNPGQGNTEAFF
-,TRBJ1-3,TRBV12-3/TRBV12-4,CASSFGGPLSGNTIYF
many,TRBJ1-1,TRBV19,CASSSNGGAPAEAFF